The 17 T cell receptor beta chains below come from one sample, sequenced in a study of T cells in Graves' hyperthyroidism and ophthalmopathy. Researchers amplified the TCR beta CDR3 regions from RNA transcripts. TCR CDR3 underwent first-round RT-PCR with the HTBI primer set. One entry per CDR3 protein, called by TCRdb with MiXCR from the multiplex PCR reads. The repertoire includes 600,000 to 650,000 distinct CDR3 sequences, about 17% of them detected once, and approximately 3.9% sits in the top ten. The sample comprised blood. These receptors all stem from a woman in her 30s with Graves' hyperthyroidism.

This clonotype occurred a few times. The chain recombines TRBV4-3 with TRBJ1-1, with a weak D call TRBD1 (5 bases). Trimming left V 1 base short and J 9 bases short, with 21 bases between. This CDR3 contains 16 residues. Germline assignment: CDR1 LGHNA and CDR2 YSLEER. CDR3 in amino acids: CASSQGGRQHTMQAFF. The CDR3 region has the DNA TGCGCCAGCAGCCAAGGAGGTCGACAGCACACCATGCAAGCTTTCTTT.

This clonotype was seen repeatedly, ten times or more. This rearrangement joins TRBV6-1 to TRBJ1-5; D is ambiguous. This CDR3 region has 13 residues. The germline V gene has CDR1 MNHNS and CDR2 SASEGT. V lost 6 bases, J lost 5 bases, and 11 bases lay in between. The CDR3 DNA reads as TGTGCCAGCAGCTCATCGTCAGATCAGCCCCAGCATTTT. Its translation: CASSSSSDQPQHF.

This clonotype appeared many times. The chain recombines TRBV12-3 or TRBV12-4 with TRBJ2-2, with 7 bases aligning to TRBD1. The CDR3 contains 15 residues. With 2 bases clipped from V and 4 bases from J, the junction kept 4 bases outside the gene matches. The DNA of the CDR3 is TGTGCCAGCAGTTTATGGCCAGGGGGCACCGGGGAGCTGTTTTTT. This sequence encodes CASSLWPGGTGELFF.

In its sample, this clonotype was seen many times. This chain uses TRBV2 with TRBJ2-1; D not certain. Trimming shortened V by 1 base and J by 3 bases, and 7 bases separated the two germline ends. The CDR3 extends over 14 amino acids. Germline loops: CDR1 SNHLY, CDR2 FYNNEI. The CDR3 is CASSEVGLYNEQFF. In DNA form, the CDR3 reads TGTGCCAGCAGTGAAGTAGGGCTCTACAATGAGCAGTTCTTC.

This chain links TRBV20-1 with TRBJ2-3; 9 bases fit TRBD2. The CDR3 sequence is 15 residues long. V shed 4 bases and J 6 bases; nucleotides not matched to a gene: 11. CDR1 DFQATT and CDR2 SNEGSKA come from the germline V gene (reference sequence). Written as DNA, the CDR3 is TGCAGTGCTACCACTCTAGCGGGACCCCACGATACGCAGTATTTT. It translates to CSATTLAGPHDTQYF.

The CDR3 loop is CASSFGTQIYEQYF. The CDR3 bases are TGCGCCAGCAGCTTCGGGACCCAGATATACGAGCAGTACTTC. The chain has TRBV5-1 and TRBJ2-7; D assignment may be TRBD1 or TRBD2 (5 bases each). This CDR3 is 14 amino acids long. Germline values: CDR1 SGHRS, CDR2 YFSETQ. The V gene lost 2 bases and the J gene lost 4 bases, with 13 bases spanning the gap.

This clonotype was seen ten or more times. The chain carries TRBV20-1 and TRBJ2-3, with 7 bases matching TRBD1. The CDR3 length is 16 residues. The V and J ends lost 6 bases and 2 bases, in that order; junction bases with no gene match: 14. CDR1 and CDR2 (germline): DFQATT, SNEGSKA (reference sequence). Written as DNA, the CDR3 is TGCAGTGCCAAGGGGGCAGGGGCTACCTCCACAGATACGCAGTATTTT. As protein: CSAKGAGATSTDTQYF.

The chain carries TRBV3-1 and TRBJ2-3, with 8 bases fitting TRBD1. CDR3 size: 14 residues. The V and J ends lost 6 bases and 4 bases, in that order; junction bases with no gene match: 6. Germline V gives CDR1 LGHDT, CDR2 YNNKEL (reference sequence). The CDR3 DNA reads TGTGCCAGCAGAGAGACAGGGGCAGCAGATACGCAGTATTTT. Its protein product is CASRETGAADTQYF.

This clonotype was found many times. The chain joins TRBV11-2 to TRBJ2-7; D unclear. Germline-derived CDR1 and CDR2 are SGHAT and FQNNGV. There are 13 residues in the CDR3. The ends were cut back, 0 bases at V and 6 bases at J, with 9 bases in the middle. CDR3 nucleotides: TGTGCCAGCAGCTTAGATCTCGTCCCCGAGCAGTACTTC. It translates to CASSLDLVPEQYF.

The chain has TRBV5-6 and TRBJ1-4, with D possibly being TRBD1 (6 bases). The CDR3 totals 15 residues. Germline CDR1 is SGHDT and CDR2 is YYEEEE. Trimming removed 4 bases at V and 8 bases at J, with 18 bases between. The CDR3 DNA is TGTGCCAGCAGCCCTATTACAGGGTCGAGAGAAAAACTGTTTTTT. Translating it yields CASSPITGSREKLFF.

Regarding this clonotype: The junction does not match germline at one end; this may be a read error. V is TRBV12-3 or TRBV12-4 and J is TRBJ2-1, with 7 bases lining up with TRBD1. The CDR3 has 16 amino acids. The CDR3 DNA sequence: TGTGCCAGCAGTCCCACGACAGGGAGCGGAAACAATGAGCAGTCCTTC. Protein sequence: CASSPTTGSGNNEQSF.

The chain has TRBV5-6 and TRBJ2-1; D unclear. Germline CDR1 is SGHDT and CDR2 is YYEEEE. The length of the CDR3 is 13 residues. V lost 7 bases and J 5 bases, leaving 13 bases between the germline ends. CDR3 amino acids: CASGLGYHNEQFF. The DNA for the CDR3 is TGTGCCAGCGGGCTTGGGTATCACAATGAGCAGTTCTTC.

The chain's CDR3 is CASSPDSGREKLFF. The CDR3 nucleotides read TGTGCCAGCAGTCCCGACTCGGGACGGGAAAAACTGTTTTTT. This rearrangement joins TRBV27 to TRBJ1-4, with a possible D match to TRBD1 (5 bases). Trimming left V 5 bases short and J 8 bases short, with 15 bases between. The CDR3 is 14 residues long. Germline values: CDR1 MNHEY, CDR2 SMNVEV (reference sequence).

Comment on this clonotype: Possible read error: a much larger clone is one base away. This chain links TRBV5-5 with TRBJ2-1; TRBD2 agrees at 11 bases. Trimming cost V 3 bases and J 6 bases; bases outside gene matches: 5. Looked up from germline, CDR1 is SGHKS and CDR2 is YYEKEE (reference sequence). CDR3 length: 15 amino acids. CDR3 nucleotides: TGTGCCAGCAGCTCCCCAACTAGCGGGAGCAATGAGCAGTTCTTC. Translating gives CASSSPTSGSNEQFF. The whole variable domain, filled in from reference TRBV5-5 and TRBJ2-1, reads DAGVTQSPTHLIKTRGQQVTLRCSPISGHKSVSWYQQVLGQGPQFIFQYYEKEERGRGNFPDRFSARQFPNYSSELNVNALLLGDSALYLCASSSPTSGSNEQFFGPGTRLTVL.

This clonotype showed up many times. The chain uses TRBV7-6 and TRBJ2-1; D gene uncertain. V was shortened by 2 bases and J by 12 bases, with 11 bases between the two germline ends. CDR1 and CDR2 from the germline V gene are SGHVS and FNYEAQ. The CDR3 sequence is 12 residues long. The CDR3: CASSLKASAQFF. The CDR3 nucleotides read TGTGCCAGCAGCTTAAAAGCTTCTGCGCAGTTCTTC.

CDR3 coding DNA: TGTGCCAGCAGTTTAAGAGGGGCACGTGAGCAGTTCTTC. It translates to CASSLRGAREQFF. The chain has TRBV27 and TRBJ2-1, with D perhaps being TRBD1 or TRBD2 (5 bases each). Germline values: CDR1 MNHEY, CDR2 SMNVEV (reference sequence). Trimming took off 2 bases at V and 9 bases at J, with 11 bases between the two ends. The CDR3 runs 13 residues.

Concerning this clonotype itself: A read error may account for a junction end that differs from germline. The chain joins TRBV19 to TRBJ2-1, with TRBD1 matching 7 bases. The CDR3 is 14 amino acids. CDR1 LNHDA and CDR2 SQIVND come from the germline V gene (reference sequence). As DNA, the CDR3 is TGTGCCACTAGTATCGACAGGGTAAACAATGAGCAGTTCTTC. This sequence encodes CATSIDRVNNEQFF.